Shown below are 20 T cell receptor beta chains from a single sample sequenced in a study of blood T cell repertoires in COVID-19. Using immunoSEQ multiplex PCR, the repertoire was profiled, and TCRdb retains in-frame clones only, with some absent. The sample includes 220,000 or so clones, roughly 86% of them seen just once. The material sequenced was peripheral blood. These receptors came from a woman between 45 and 65 years old with COVID-19, enrolled during active disease.

The chain has TRBV5-8 and TRBJ2-2, with 7 bases aligning to TRBD1. Germline loops: CDR1 SGHTS, CDR2 YDEGEE. This CDR3 has 17 amino acids. V was clipped by 0 bases and J by 7 bases; unmatched bases: 12. CDR3 protein: CASSLAAGTDVIGELFF. Here the CDR3 DNA reads TGTGCCAGCAGCTTGGCCGCTGGGACAGATGTTATCGGGGAGCTGTTTTTT.

Note on this clone: A junction end diverges from the germline sequence, so it may reflect a read error. Here the CDR3 reads CVSSLEGVSGSIGLGVTQYF. CDR3 DNA: TGCGTCAGCAGCTTGGAGGGAGTCAGTGGGTCCATTGGCCTTGGGGTGACCCAGTACTTC. The chain couples TRBV5-1 to TRBJ2-5, with D possibly matching TRBD2 (6 bases). The CDR3 runs 20 residues. CDR1 and CDR2 from the germline V gene are SGHRS and YFSETQ.

This sequence joins TRBV12-5 and TRBJ2-2, with D hard to call. Trimming shortened V by 0 bases and J by 4 bases, and 12 bases separated the two germline ends. This CDR3 contains 16 residues. Germline CDR1 LGHNT, CDR2 FRNRAP. The CDR3 DNA reads as TGTGCTAGTGGTTTGGTATTGAGTGTCGGCACCGGGGAGCTGTTTTTT. Its protein is CASGLVLSVGTGELFF. Filled out from reference TRBV12-5 and TRBJ2-2, the complete variable domain reads DARVTQTPRHKVTEMGQEVTMRCQPILGHNTVFWYRQTMMQGLELLAYFRNRAPLDDSGMPKDRFSAEMPDATLATLKIQPSEPRDSAVYFCASGLVLSVGTGELFFGEGSRLTVL.

The rearrangement joins TRBV28 to TRBJ2-2, with TRBD1 matching 8 bases. J lost 9 bases, V lost 1 base, and 4 bases had no gene match. Looked up from germline, CDR1 is MDHEN and CDR2 is SYDVKM. There are 14 residues in the CDR3. CDR3 bases: TGTGCCAGCAGTTTATCTGACAGGGGAAGGGAGCTGTTTTTT. It translates to CASSLSDRGRELFF. Supplemented by reference TRBV28 and TRBJ2-2, the full variable domain reads DVKVTQSSRYLVKRTGEKVFLECVQDMDHENMFWYRQDPGLGLRLIYFSYDVKMKEKGDIPEGYSVSREKKERFSLILESASTNQTSMYLCASSLSDRGRELFFGEGSRLTVL.

V gene TRBV6-5 combines with J gene TRBJ2-2; D may be TRBD2 (5 bases). Germline CDR1 is MNHEY and CDR2 is SVGAGI. Trimming pared 11 bases from V and 5 bases from J, leaving 18 bases between. CDR3 size: 14 residues. This chain's CDR3 is CALGRQGSTGELFF. For the CDR3, the DNA is TGTGCCCTGGGGAGACAAGGATCAACCGGGGAGCTGTTTTTT.

The chain carries TRBV19 and TRBJ1-2; 11 bases match TRBD1. The J segment lost 5 bases and the V segment lost 5 bases, leaving 7 bases of the junction unmatched. The germline V gene has CDR1 LNHDA and CDR2 SQIVND (reference sequence). The CDR3 consists of 15 residues. This chain's CDR3 is CASSASGTGGYGYTF. CDR3 nucleotides: TGTGCCAGTAGTGCATCCGGGACAGGGGGTTATGGCTACACCTTC.

The chain has TRBV28 and TRBJ1-3; no definite D call. CDR1 is MDHEN and CDR2 is SYDVKM in the germline V gene. This CDR3 region has 14 residues. V lost 2 bases, J lost 0 bases, and 5 bases lay in between. The DNA for the CDR3 is TGTGCCAGCAGTTTACACTCCTCTGGAAACACCATATATTTT. As protein: CASSLHSSGNTIYF.

The gene calls are TRBV18 and TRBJ2-3; 8 bases are shared with TRBD2. The V segment lost 0 bases and the J segment 0 bases; nucleotides outside the gene matches: 2. The germline gives CDR1 KGHSH, CDR2 LQKENI. This CDR3 is 16 amino acids long. As DNA, the CDR3 is TGTGCCAGCTCACCACCCCGGGGGGGCAGCACAGATACGCAGTATTTT. Translated, it gives CASSPPRGGSTDTQYF. Full variable domain (missing parts from reference TRBV18 and TRBJ2-3): NAGVMQNPRHLVRRRGQEARLRCSPMKGHSHVYWYRQLPEEGLKFMVYLQKENIIDESGMPKERFSAEFPKEGPSILRIQQVVRGDSAAYFCASSPPRGGSTDTQYFGPGTRLTVL.

The chain combines TRBV12-5 with TRBJ1-2; 9 bases are shared with TRBD1. V gave up 0 bases and J gave up 8 bases; unmatched junction bases: 10. The CDR3 has 16 residues. Germline lookup yields CDR1 LGHNT and CDR2 FRNRAP. This CDR3 is CASGLVPGQGNYGYTF. The CDR3 coding sequence is TGTGCTAGTGGTTTGGTACCGGGACAGGGCAATTACGGCTACACCTTC.

The rearrangement links TRBV5-5 to TRBJ2-7; 8 nucleotides line up with TRBD1. The CDR3 runs 15 residues. The V gene's germline CDR1 is SGHKS and CDR2 YYEKEE (reference sequence). J gave up 0 bases and V 2 bases, and 4 bases lay outside the gene matches. As DNA, the CDR3 is TGTGCCAGCAGCTTTCAAACAGGGGGCTCCTACGAGCAGTACGTC. Its translation is CASSFQTGGSYEQYV.

The rearrangement links TRBV5-4 to TRBJ1-2; 10 nucleotides agree with TRBD1. Germline CDR1 SGHNT, CDR2 YYREEE (reference sequence). Trimming took 4 bases from V and 5 from J; bases not matched to a gene: 11. This CDR3 has 16 amino acids. In nucleotides, the CDR3 is TGTGCCAGCAGCCCCTCCGGGGACAGGGGCGGATATGGCTACACCTTC. Its translation: CASSPSGDRGGYGYTF. The full variable domain, completed using reference TRBV5-4 and TRBJ1-2, is ETGVTQSPTHLIKTRGQQVTLRCSSQSGHNTVSWYQQALGQGPQFIFQYYREEENGRGNFPPRFSGLQFPNYSSELNVNALELDDSALYLCASSPSGDRGGYGYTFGSGTRLTVV.

The CDR3 region is CASSVTRDRGFSEYQPQHF. CDR3 sequence (DNA): TGTGCCAGCAGTGTCACCCGGGACAGGGGCTTCTCGGAGTATCAGCCCCAGCATTTT. V is TRBV2 and J is TRBJ1-5; TRBD1 matches 10 bases. The CDR3 contains 19 residues. The V segment lost 4 bases and the J segment 5 bases; nucleotides outside the gene matches: 17. Germline assignment: CDR1 SNHLY and CDR2 FYNNEI.

V gene TRBV21-1 combines with J gene TRBJ2-7; the DNA was not compared with TRBD1, the D call given in the table. TRBV21-1 is a pseudogene locus. The CDR3 is 19 amino acids. The CDR3 spells CASSKPPGQGVPGGGEQYF. The CDR3 DNA follows: TGTGCCAGCAGCAAACCCCCGGGACAGGGTGTCCCCGGAGGTGGCGAGCAGTACTTC.

V usage is TRBV6-6 and J usage is TRBJ2-7, with 8 bases fitting TRBD2. V lost 6 bases and J lost 3; bases outside the gene matches: 10. The CDR3 extends over 15 amino acids. Germline V CDR1 and CDR2: MNHNY, SVGAGI (reference sequence). The CDR3 coding sequence is TGTGCCAGCAGGGACCCGGCGGGGGGTTTCTACGAGCAGTACTTC. Residues: CASRDPAGGFYEQYF.

The V and J genes are TRBV5-8 and TRBJ2-3; D uncertain. The CDR3 sequence is 15 residues long. CDR1 is SGHTS and CDR2 is YDEGEE in the germline V gene. Deletions cut 1 base from V and 2 bases from J, with 11 bases between. The DNA for the CDR3 is TGTGCCAGCAGCTTGAGTTTGCGGCCCACAGATACGCAGTATTTT. Its protein product is CASSLSLRPTDTQYF. The complete variable domain, with remaining parts taken from reference TRBV5-8 and TRBJ2-3, reads EAGVTQSPTHLIKTRGQQATLRCSPISGHTSVYWYQQALGLGLQFLLWYDEGEERNRGNFPPRFSGRQFPNYSSELNVNALELEDSALYLCASSLSLRPTDTQYFGPGTRLTVL.

The J gene is TRBJ2-1, the V gene TRBV19, with D possibly being TRBD2 (5 bases). Germline V gives CDR1 LNHDA, CDR2 SQIVND (reference sequence). There are 15 residues in the CDR3. V lost 5 bases and J lost 3, with 14 bases in between. This CDR3 reads CASSSQGGGYNEQFF. CDR3 in DNA: TGTGCCAGTAGTTCACAAGGAGGCGGCTACAATGAGCAGTTCTTC.

This chain joins TRBV5-1 and TRBJ1-4, with D possibly being TRBD1 (5 bases). The ends were cut back, 4 bases at V and 1 base at J, with 8 bases in the middle. The CDR3 is made up of 14 amino acids. CDR1 is SGHRS, CDR2 YFSETQ, per germline. The CDR3 is CASSDQGTNEKLFF. The DNA for the CDR3 is TGCGCCAGCAGCGATCAGGGAACTAATGAAAAACTGTTTTTT. Together with reference TRBV5-1 and TRBJ1-4, the CDR3 gives the full variable domain: KAGVTQTPRYLIKTRGQQVTLSCSPISGHRSVSWYQQTPGQGLQFLFEYFSETQRNKGNFPGRFSGRQFSNSRSEMNVSTLELGDSALYLCASSDQGTNEKLFFGSGTQLSVL.

The chain has TRBV14 and TRBJ1-1; D is unresolved. The CDR3 has 13 amino acids. Trimming cost V 4 bases and J 5 bases, with 11 bases left between them. Germline assignment: CDR1 SGHDN and CDR2 FVKESK. CDR3 amino acids: CASSPGSWTEAFF. CDR3 bases: TGTGCCAGCAGCCCGGGGTCATGGACTGAAGCTTTCTTT. Filled out from reference TRBV14 and TRBJ1-1, the complete variable domain reads EAGVTQFPSHSVIEKGQTVTLRCDPISGHDNLYWYRRVMGKEIKFLLHFVKESKQDESGMPNNRFLAERTGGTYSTLKVQPAELEDSGVYFCASSPGSWTEAFFGQGTRLTVV.

V usage is TRBV23-1 and J usage is TRBJ2-3; tentatively, D is TRBD2 (5 bases). Being an ORF, TRBV23-1 has a function that is uncertain. V shed 0 bases and J shed 0 bases, with 16 bases lying between them. This CDR3 has 18 amino acids. CDR3: CASSQSWAGRPSTDTQYF. In nucleotides, the CDR3 is TGCGCCAGCAGTCAATCGTGGGCGGGTAGGCCTAGCACAGATACGCAGTATTTT.

This chain links TRBV5-1 with TRBJ2-1; 9 nucleotides match TRBD2. The CDR3 loop spans 16 amino acids. Trimming cost V 0 bases and J 4 bases; bases outside gene matches: 5. CDR1 and CDR2 from the germline V gene are SGHRS and YFSETQ. CDR3 protein: CASSLATSGFYNEQFF. CDR3 nucleotide sequence: TGCGCCAGCAGCTTGGCCACTAGCGGGTTTTACAATGAGCAGTTCTTC.